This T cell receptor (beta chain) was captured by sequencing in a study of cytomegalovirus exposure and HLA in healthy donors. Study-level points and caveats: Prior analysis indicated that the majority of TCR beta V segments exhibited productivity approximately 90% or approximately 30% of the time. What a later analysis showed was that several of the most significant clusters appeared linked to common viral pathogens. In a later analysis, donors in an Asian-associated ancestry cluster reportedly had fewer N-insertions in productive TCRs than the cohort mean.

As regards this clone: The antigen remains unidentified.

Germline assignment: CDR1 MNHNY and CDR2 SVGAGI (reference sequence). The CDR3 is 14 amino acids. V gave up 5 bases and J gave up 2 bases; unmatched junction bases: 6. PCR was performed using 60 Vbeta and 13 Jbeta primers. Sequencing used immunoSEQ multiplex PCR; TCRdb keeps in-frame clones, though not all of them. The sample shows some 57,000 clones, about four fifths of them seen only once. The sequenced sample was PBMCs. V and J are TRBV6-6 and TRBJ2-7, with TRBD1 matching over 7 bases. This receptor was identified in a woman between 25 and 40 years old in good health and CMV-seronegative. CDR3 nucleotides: TGTGCCAGCAGTCTATCGACAGGGACCTACGAGCAGTACTTC. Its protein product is CASSLSTGTYEQYF.